The sequence of this T cell receptor beta chain was determined in a study of T-cell memory formation after mild COVID-19. Per germline, CDR1 MNHEY and CDR2 SVGAGI. Trimming took 5 bases from V and 6 from J, leaving 11 bases between them. This CDR3 is built from 13 residues. TCRdb processed the 5' RACE reads anew with MiXCR; each CDR3 protein has one entry. This sample has roughly 350,000 distinct CDR3 sequences, with around 13% found just once. This sequence joins TRBV6-5 and TRBJ1-5, with D unclear. Sample: PBMCs or a T cell subset sorted from them (not recorded which). This TCR came from a man aged 18 to 29 who had mild COVID-19 (a few samples of this study predate the infection). Cell type and time point are not known. Here the CDR3 DNA reads TGTGCCAGCAGTCCTTTCTGGGGTCAGCCCCAGCATTTT. This sequence encodes CASSPFWGQPQHF.